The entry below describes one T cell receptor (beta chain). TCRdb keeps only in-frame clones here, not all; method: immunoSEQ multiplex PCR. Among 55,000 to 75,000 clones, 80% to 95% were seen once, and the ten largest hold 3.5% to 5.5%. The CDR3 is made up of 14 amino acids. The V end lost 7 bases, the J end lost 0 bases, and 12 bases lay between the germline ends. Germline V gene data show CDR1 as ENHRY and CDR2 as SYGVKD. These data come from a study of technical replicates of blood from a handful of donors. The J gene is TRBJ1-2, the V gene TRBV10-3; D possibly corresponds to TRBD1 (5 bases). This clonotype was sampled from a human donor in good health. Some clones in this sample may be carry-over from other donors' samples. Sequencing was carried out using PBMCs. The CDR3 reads CAITGLPANYGYTF. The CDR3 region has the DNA TGTGCCATCACAGGGTTGCCAGCTAACTATGGCTACACCTTC.